This entry is about one T cell receptor (beta chain). The sample holds one count of this clone. The antigen this receptor binds is unknown. No base quality values were provided; no much bigger clone lies one nucleotide off. TCRbeta CDR3 regions were amplified from genomic DNA using the immunoSEQ Assay, a bias-controlled multiplex PCR. In the source study's methods: Within the assay, amplification of reference gene primers was used to estimate how many nucleated cells each sample contained. To quantify the absolute abundance of each unique TCRbeta CDR3 rearrangement, sequence reads were collapsed and filtered. For each sample, productive Simpson clonality was calculated by taking the square root of Simpson's diversity index across productive rearrangements. TCRdb obtained this table from immuneACCESS and retained in-frame rearrangements with V and J assigned. These tables miss some clones; where compared with another copy, unresolved V genes account for less than half of the shortfall, and the remainder is unexplained. V and J calls and clone size are those listed in that table; D and trimming were worked out from the DNA. The sample profile shows fewer than 600,000 clones; 75% to 90% of them were found once. In total, the top ten clones hold roughly 0.92% of the sample.

The data derive from a study of blood T cell repertoires in COVID-19 (dated by TCRdb to 2019 to 2021). At the level of the whole study: Collaborator samples came from the United States, Italy and Spain and covered acute and convalescent phases of COVID-19. The samples were drawn from two sources: the first 160 participants of the ongoing ImmuneRACE study, and over 950 subjects contributed by 6 global collaborators. A freely available public database, intended as a resource for researchers studying the immune response to SARS-CoV-2, is where the repertoires were released. Where HLA class I and class II types were available, the types were taken from metadata supplied by the sample provider, not from assay-based typing. A de-identified subject ID, COVID-19 status, age in years and sex were almost always included in the sample metadata. Deeply sampled blood TCRbeta repertoires from subjects exposed to, actively infected with, or recovered from COVID-19 were included in the dataset. The material from the prospective study consisted of cDNA or gDNA derived from T cells, B-cell-depleted T cells, or PBMCs. The paper's findings and limits, for the study overall: The quantity of clinical and demographic metadata differed by source and by participant and was supplied without curation.

One collaborating source in Seattle enrolled patients during active infection and followed them longitudinally through the course of disease. The collaborating institutions used their own protocols to collect whole blood in K2EDTA tubes. Collaborator samples were shipped for TCRbeta analysis as frozen whole blood, isolated PBMCs, or DNA extracted from either sample type. The CDR3 runs 14 residues from the cysteine to the phenylalanine. This entry keeps only the CDR3 DNA: 42 bases, framed from base 1. CDR1 and CDR2, looked up from the germline V gene, are SNHLY and FYNNEI. V was cut back by 7 bases and J by 0 bases, leaving a gap of 10 bases between them.

The V and J segments used are TRBV2 and TRBJ1-3; TRBD1 is perhaps the D gene, given 6 matching bases. The sequence was obtained from a man in his late teens or twenties with COVID-19, enrolled during active disease. Sequenced: peripheral blood. The DNA is TGTGCCAGCACGGCAGGGGTCTCTGGAAACACCATATATTTT. This gives the protein CASTAGVSGNTIYF.